These 22 T cell receptor beta chains came from one sample sequenced in a study of T cells in Graves' hyperthyroidism and ophthalmopathy. Amplification yielded TCR beta CDR3 regions, with RNA transcripts as the source. The study used the HTBI primer set for a first-round RT-PCR of the TCR CDR3. MiXCR was run by TCRdb on the multiplex PCR reads, yielding one entry per CDR3 protein. The sample consists of some 490,000 distinct CDR3 sequences, around a fifth of them appearing once. Sequenced: blood. These receptors all stem from a woman aged 70-85 years with Graves' ophthalmopathy.

This clonotype was seen repeatedly, ten times or more. V and J are TRBV5-1 and TRBJ2-3, with D tentatively TRBD2 (5 bases). This CDR3 has 15 residues. In germline, CDR1 is SGHRS, CDR2 YFSETQ. V dropped 0 bases and J dropped 0 bases, with 8 bases sitting between them. The CDR3 bases are TGCGCCAGCAGCTTGGCGTCGGGAAGCACAGATACGCAGTATTTT. It codes for CASSLASGSTDTQYF.

A word on this clonotype: This may stem from a read error, because a much larger clone lies one nucleotide away. V and J are TRBV2 and TRBJ2-5; D is possibly TRBD1 (5 bases). CDR1 is SNHLY, CDR2 FYNNEI, per germline. This CDR3 comprises 14 residues. CDR3 coding DNA: TGTGCCAGCAGTGAACACAGGTACCAAGAGACCCAGCACTTC. This sequence encodes CASSEHRYQETQHF. The full variable domain, completed using reference TRBV2 and TRBJ2-5, is EPEVTQTPSHQVTQMGQEVILRCVPISNHLYFYWYRQILGQKVEFLVSFYNNEISEKSEIFDDQFSVERPDGSNFTLKIRSTKLEDSAMYFCASSEHRYQETQHFGPGTRLLVL.

This clonotype was observed a handful of times. The genes are TRBV5-1 and TRBJ2-2; tentatively, D is TRBD2 (7 bases). CDR1 and CDR2 (germline): SGHRS, YFSETQ. The CDR3 extends over 16 amino acids. V lost 0 bases and J lost 5, with 14 bases in between. The CDR3 DNA is TGCGCCAGCAGCTTGGATAGGGGGGGTCAGACCGGGGAGCTGTTTTTT. Its translation is CASSLDRGGQTGELFF.

The table lists this clonotype with many counts. The CDR3 protein is CASSLDHGDTQYF. CDR3 in DNA: TGTGCCAGCAGCTTAGATCACGGTGATACGCAGTATTTT. The rearrangement joins TRBV11-2 to TRBJ2-3; D not certain. The V gene's germline CDR1 is SGHAT and CDR2 FQNNGV. Between the trimmed V and J ends, which lost 0 bases and 6 bases, there was a span of 7 bases. The CDR3 has 13 amino acids.

The chain carries TRBV4-1 and TRBJ1-2; maybe TRBD1 (6 bases). This CDR3 comprises 16 residues. Looked up from germline, CDR1 is MGHRA and CDR2 is YSYEKL. Trimming cost V 0 bases and J 4 bases, with 15 bases left between them. The DNA for the CDR3 is TGCGCCAGCAGCCAAGAACAGGGCTTGTTGAGCTATGGCTACACCTTC. Its protein product is CASSQEQGLLSYGYTF.

This clonotype has only a few counts. The rearrangement uses TRBV5-1 and TRBJ2-2; a weak D match, TRBD2 (5 bases). V shed 0 bases and J shed 4 bases, with 10 bases lying between them. The germline CDR1 and CDR2 sequences are SGHRS and YFSETQ. The CDR3 sequence is 15 residues long. The CDR3 nucleotides are TGCGCCAGCAGCTTGGCAGGACTGGGCACCGGGGAGCTGTTTTTT. This gives the protein CASSLAGLGTGELFF.

There are a few counts of this clonotype. This chain's CDR3 is CASSVSIKQGAGEKLFF. CDR3 DNA sequence: TGTGCCAGCAGCGTATCCATAAAACAGGGGGCAGGAGAAAAACTGTTTTTT. This chain uses TRBV9 with TRBJ1-4; the match to TRBD1 covers 9 bases. Germline-derived CDR1 and CDR2 are SGDLS and YYNGEE. The CDR3 loop spans 17 amino acids. Trimming took 1 base from V and 8 from J; bases not matched to a gene: 12.

For the CDR3, the DNA is TGCAGTGCTCAGACAGGGGGCTACGAGCAGTACTTC. Amino acids: CSAQTGGYEQYF. The J gene is TRBJ2-7, the V gene TRBV20-1, with 9 bases lining up with TRBD1. The CDR3 covers 12 residues. CDR1 is DFQATT and CDR2 is SNEGSKA in the germline V gene (reference sequence). V shed 5 bases, J shed 3 bases, and the junction held 2 bases outside the gene matches.

This sequence joins TRBV12-3 or TRBV12-4 and TRBJ1-1, with D unclear. V shed 2 bases and J shed 2 bases, with 9 bases lying between them. The CDR3 is made up of 14 amino acids. The CDR3 is CASSLWMGNTEAFF. For the CDR3, the DNA is TGTGCCAGCAGTTTATGGATGGGAAACACTGAAGCTTTCTTT.

As concerns this clonotype: Mismatch with germline at one junction end may stem from a read error. The chain joins TRBV15 to TRBJ1-5; TRBD1 agrees at 7 bases. The CDR3 has 15 residues. Per the germline V gene, CDR1 is LNHNV and CDR2 is YYDKDF (reference sequence). The DNA for the CDR3 is TGTGCCACCAACAGAGACAGGGCCTACAATCAGCCCCAGCATTTT. It yields the protein CATNRDRAYNQPQHF.

This clonotype was seen more than once but under ten times. V and J are TRBV18 and TRBJ2-7; D is perhaps TRBD1 (5 bases). Germline V gives CDR1 KGHSH, CDR2 LQKENI. V was shortened by 6 bases and J by 6 bases, with 15 bases between the two germline ends. This CDR3 contains 13 residues. The CDR3 reads CASSPGQGVEQYF. For the CDR3, the DNA is TGTGCCAGCTCTCCCGGGCAAGGGGTCGAGCAGTACTTC.

This clonotype was picked up a small number of times. V usage is TRBV20-1 and J usage is TRBJ2-7; TRBD2 matches 7 bases. The germline gives CDR1 DFQATT, CDR2 SNEGSKA (reference sequence). Unmatched junction bases numbered 8, after V lost 3 bases and J lost 0 bases. CDR3 length equals 15 residues. Here the CDR3 reads CSASPTSASSYEQYF. For the CDR3, the DNA is TGCAGTGCTAGCCCAACTAGCGCAAGCTCCTACGAGCAGTACTTC.

This sequence joins TRBV24-1 and TRBJ2-1; D unresolved. V dropped 0 bases and J dropped 6 bases, with 17 bases sitting between them. This CDR3 has 17 amino acids. Germline CDR1 is KGHDR and CDR2 is SFDVKD. The CDR3 sequence is CATSDLRLGYSRNEQFF. In DNA, the CDR3 is TGTGCCACCAGTGATTTGCGACTGGGGTATAGTCGCAATGAGCAGTTCTTC.

There are a few counts of this clonotype. The junction departs from germline at one end; a sequencing error may be responsible. The chain employs TRBV5-1 and TRBJ2-2, with D perhaps TRBD2 (5 bases). CDR1 and CDR2 (germline): SGHRS, YFSETQ. This CDR3 comprises 12 residues. The CDR3: CASNENTGELLF. CDR3 nucleotides: TGCGCCAGCAATGAGAACACCGGGGAGCTGCTTTTT.

The chain joins TRBV9 to TRBJ1-1; a weak D match, TRBD1 (5 bases). V lost 6 bases, J lost 4 bases, and 19 bases lay in between. The CDR3 loop spans 15 amino acids. The germline V gene has CDR1 SGDLS and CDR2 YYNGEE. The CDR3: CASNRGLAIGTEAFF. In nucleotides, the CDR3 is TGTGCCAGCAACCGGGGGTTGGCTATTGGCACTGAAGCTTTCTTT.

This clonotype was counted a few times. The gene calls are TRBV5-5 and TRBJ1-1; D might be TRBD1 (5 bases). Trimming took off 5 bases at V and 5 bases at J, with 13 bases between the two ends. This CDR3 comprises 13 residues. The V gene's germline CDR1 is SGHKS and CDR2 YYEKEE (reference sequence). In DNA form, the CDR3 reads TGTGCCAGCAGGCGGGACGGTGGGACTGAAGCTTTCTTT. Residues: CASRRDGGTEAFF.

J is TRBJ2-6 and V is TRBV6-2 or TRBV6-3, with 9 bases aligning to TRBD1. Germline CDR1 and CDR2: MNHEY and SVGEGT. J gave up 4 bases and V 2 bases, and 9 bases lay outside the gene matches. This CDR3 contains 18 residues. CDR3 DNA sequence: TGTGCCAGCAGTTACCATAGTACAGGGGGCGGAGGGGCCAACGTCCTGACTTTC. This translates into CASSYHSTGGGGANVLTF.

The genes are TRBV20-1 and TRBJ2-7; 9 bases align to TRBD2. Germline CDR1 DFQATT, CDR2 SNEGSKA (reference sequence). Losses at the gene ends were 1 base for V and 5 bases for J; bases not matched to a gene: 12. The CDR3 is made up of 16 amino acids. The CDR3 region has the DNA TGCAGTGCTAGAGGCCGAGCGGGAGGTAGTTGGAACGAGCAGTACTTC. It specifies CSARGRAGGSWNEQYF.

The chain combines TRBV15 with TRBJ2-3; D is perhaps TRBD2 (6 bases). Trimming removed 3 bases at V and 0 bases at J, with 10 bases between. Germline CDR1 reads LNHNV; CDR2 reads YYDKDF (reference sequence). CDR3 length: 15 residues. The CDR3 loop is CATSRGGTSTDTQYF. The CDR3 DNA is TGTGCCACCAGCAGGGGTGGGACTAGCACAGATACGCAGTATTTT.

This clonotype was observed at least ten times. The V and J genes are TRBV6-2 or TRBV6-3 and TRBJ1-1; 8 positions agree with TRBD1. V lost 2 bases and J lost 0; bases outside the gene matches: 2. Germline V gene lookup returns CDR1 MNHEY and CDR2 SVGEGT. This CDR3 has 15 residues. The CDR3 is CASSYGGQVNTEAFF. The CDR3 DNA reads as TGTGCCAGCAGTTACGGGGGACAGGTGAACACTGAAGCTTTCTTT.

There are many counts of this clonotype. This chain links TRBV12-3 or TRBV12-4 with TRBJ1-2; D call uncertain. Deletions cut 7 bases from V and 8 bases from J, with 11 bases between. There are 11 residues in the CDR3. The CDR3, as DNA: TGTGCCAGCAAAAAAGGTGGAGGCTACACCTTC. Translating it yields CASKKGGGYTF.

This clonotype was observed many times. The chain couples TRBV28 to TRBJ2-3, with D unresolved. V lost 5 bases and J 4 bases, leaving 13 bases between the germline ends. The CDR3 has 14 residues. Germline CDR1 reads MDHEN; CDR2 reads SYDVKM. The CDR3 protein is CASSPHGVADTQYF. CDR3 sequence (DNA): TGTGCCAGCAGTCCCCACGGAGTAGCAGATACGCAGTATTTT.